What follows are 16 T cell receptor beta chains derived from one specimen sequenced in a study of blood T cell repertoires in COVID-19. Clones were sequenced by immunoSEQ multiplex PCR, and TCRdb holds only the in-frame ones, with some missing. Here the sample spans around 300,000 clones, around 86% being singletons. Sequences were obtained from PBMCs or T cells enriched from blood (not recorded which). The receptor set was obtained from a middle-aged woman who had recovered from COVID-19.

V usage is TRBV7-9 and J usage is TRBJ1-2; the match to TRBD1 covers 7 bases. J lost 4 bases, V lost 5 bases, and 4 bases had no gene match. The CDR3 sequence is 13 residues long. Germline V lookup: CDR1 SEHNR, CDR2 FQNEAQ (reference sequence). The CDR3 DNA reads TGTGCCAGCAGCCTGGGACAGAGCTATGGCTACACCTTC. Translating gives CASSLGQSYGYTF.

The chain carries TRBV5-1 and TRBJ1-2; D is perhaps TRBD1 (6 bases). Germline V lookup: CDR1 SGHRS, CDR2 YFSETQ. CDR3 length equals 13 residues. V dropped 4 bases and J dropped 3 bases, with 10 bases sitting between them. DNA for the CDR3: TGCGCCAGCAGCGTAAGGACAGACTATGGCTACACCTTC. Amino acids: CASSVRTDYGYTF.

Worth noting for this clone: Other DNA sequences of this sample code for an identical CDR3. The chain couples TRBV18 to TRBJ1-6; D possibly corresponds to TRBD1 (6 bases). Germline values: CDR1 KGHSH, CDR2 LQKENI. Trimming left V 6 bases short and J 6 bases short, with 12 bases between. The CDR3 has 14 residues. The CDR3 spells CASSPDRANSPLHF. DNA of the CDR3: TGTGCCAGCTCTCCGGACAGAGCTAATTCACCCCTCCACTTT. Drawing the rest from reference TRBV18 and TRBJ1-6, the complete variable domain is NAGVMQNPRHLVRRRGQEARLRCSPMKGHSHVYWYRQLPEEGLKFMVYLQKENIIDESGMPKERFSAEFPKEGPSILRIQQVVRGDSAAYFCASSPDRANSPLHFGNGTRLTVT.

Only one count was recorded for this clone. The chain carries TRBV19 and TRBJ1-2, with D possibly matching TRBD1 (6 bases). The length of the CDR3 is 14 residues. Trimming removed 1 base at V and 5 bases at J, with 11 bases between. CDR1 is LNHDA, CDR2 SQIVND, per germline (reference sequence). The CDR3: CASSIVDRPYGYTF. The CDR3 DNA reads as TGTGCCAGTAGTATAGTGGACAGACCTTATGGCTACACCTTC.

The chain uses TRBV25-1 and TRBJ1-2; D remains unclear. V was clipped by 5 bases and J by 2 bases, with 9 bases between them. There are 13 residues in the CDR3. From germline, CDR1 is MGHDK and CDR2 SYGVNS. CDR3 protein: CASSLTMNYGYTF. For the CDR3, the DNA is TGTGCCAGCAGTCTTACTATGAACTATGGCTACACCTTC.

This rearrangement joins TRBV9 to TRBJ2-7; D possibly corresponds to TRBD1 (6 bases). Between the trimmed V and J ends, which lost 4 bases and 7 bases, there was a span of 15 bases. In germline, CDR1 is SGDLS, CDR2 YYNGEE. The CDR3 loop spans 13 amino acids. Here the CDR3 reads CASSSQGFGEQYF. The CDR3 region has the DNA TGTGCCAGCAGCTCACAGGGTTTCGGGGAGCAGTACTTC.

The chain uses TRBV4-1 and TRBJ1-6; D is uncertain. The CDR3 extends over 17 amino acids. Germline CDR1 is MGHRA and CDR2 is YSYEKL. Trimming removed 0 bases at V and 0 bases at J, with 9 bases between. This CDR3 reads CASSQDSRSSYNSPLHF. The CDR3 DNA is TGCGCCAGCAGCCAAGATTCACGGAGCTCCTATAATTCACCCCTCCACTTT.

The chain links TRBV5-1 to TRBJ2-3, with 9 bases aligning to TRBD2. V gave up 4 bases and J gave up 1 base; unmatched junction bases: 7. Germline V gene lookup returns CDR1 SGHRS and CDR2 YFSETQ. The CDR3 spans 16 residues. CDR3 DNA: TGCGCCAGCAGCGGAGGGACTAGCTGGGGCACAGATACGCAGTATTTT. It codes for CASSGGTSWGTDTQYF.

V gene TRBV9 combines with J gene TRBJ1-1; the match to TRBD1 covers 7 bases. Trimming at V came to 3 bases and at J to 8 bases, leaving 10 bases not matched to a gene. This CDR3 contains 14 residues. Per germline, CDR1 SGDLS and CDR2 YYNGEE. CDR3 sequence (DNA): TGTGCCAGCAGCGCCTACTCGGGACAGATAGAAGCTTTCTTT. Amino acid sequence: CASSAYSGQIEAFF.

This clone was detected only a few times. The chain is built from TRBV30 and TRBJ2-7; TRBD1 matches at 7 bases. The CDR3 runs to 14 residues. Per the germline V gene, CDR1 is GTSNPN and CDR2 is SVGIG (reference sequence). The V gene end was trimmed by 2 bases and the J gene end by 3 bases; junction bases not matched to a gene: 7. DNA of the CDR3: TGTGCCTGGAGTCTAGGGGACAGCGGCTACGAGCAGTACTTC. As protein: CAWSLGDSGYEQYF.

This chain connects TRBV14 to TRBJ1-4; D unclear. V was shortened by 3 bases and J by 8 bases, with 7 bases between the two germline ends. Germline V gene sequence: CDR1 SGHDN, CDR2 FVKESK. The CDR3 is made up of 12 amino acids. CDR3 DNA sequence: TGTGCCAGCAGCCAGGGGAGGGAAAAACTGTTTTTT. Its translation: CASSQGREKLFF.

The V and J genes are TRBV16 and TRBJ2-3; D unresolved. V lost 4 bases and J 5 bases, leaving 10 bases between the germline ends. The CDR3 consists of 13 residues. Germline V gene sequence: CDR1 KGHSY, CDR2 FQNENV. The CDR3 loop is CASSRSRGDTQYF. CDR3 DNA: TGTGCCAGCAGCCGGTCACGCGGAGATACGCAGTATTTT.

The rearrangement uses TRBV28 and TRBJ1-3; possible D gene TRBD1, 5 bases. Germline-derived CDR1 and CDR2 are MDHEN and SYDVKM. The CDR3 sequence is 15 residues long. V was cut by 7 bases and J by 2 bases, with 15 bases left in between. The CDR3 DNA sequence: TGTGCCAGCACCGCAGTGGGGGGAACTGGAAACACCATATATTTT. As protein: CASTAVGGTGNTIYF.

For the CDR3, the DNA is TGTGCCAGCAGCCCTCGGACAGGGAGCTATGGCTACACCTTC. Residues: CASSPRTGSYGYTF. The chain is built from TRBV7-2 and TRBJ1-2, with 8 positions matching TRBD1. The CDR3 has 14 residues. V was pared by 5 bases and J by 4 bases, with 6 bases of the junction left unmatched. Germline V gene data show CDR1 as SGHTA and CDR2 as FQGNSA.

The CDR3 DNA follows: TGTGCCAGCAGGGCTACAGGGGAGTATGGCTACACCTTC. This translates into CASRATGEYGYTF. This sequence joins TRBV6-4 and TRBJ1-2; 7 bases map to TRBD1. CDR3 length equals 13 residues. Germline V gene data show CDR1 as MRHNA and CDR2 as SNTAGT. The J segment lost 5 bases and the V segment lost 6 bases, leaving 6 bases of the junction unmatched.

The V gene is TRBV2, the J gene TRBJ1-2, with D tentatively TRBD1 (5 bases). The CDR3 runs to 14 residues. Germline CDR1 reads SNHLY; CDR2 reads FYNNEI. V was cut by 1 base and J by 7 bases, with 13 bases left in between. CDR3 amino acids: CASSEVGPGIGYTF. Here the CDR3 DNA reads TGTGCCAGCAGTGAAGTAGGGCCAGGGATTGGCTACACCTTC.